This TCR beta chain emerged from a study of T cell changes during pregnancy in multiple sclerosis. This clone was observed once. Here immunoSEQ multiplex PCR was the method, and the copy in TCRdb shows in-frame clones only, minus some. Of tens of thousands of clones in the sample, around 92% were seen once. This sequence originates from a female donor in good health, enrolled as a control in a pregnancy study. The sequencing used peripheral blood, collected in the third trimester of pregnancy.

CDR3 nucleotide sequence: TGTGCCAGCTCAGGTCTGGGGGGCTCTGGGGCCAACGTCCTGACTTTC. As protein: CASSGLGGSGANVLTF. V and J are TRBV28 and TRBJ2-6; tentative D call: TRBD2 (6 bases). CDR1 and CDR2 (germline): MDHEN, SYDVKM. This CDR3 contains 16 residues. The V gene lost 8 bases and the J gene lost 0 bases, with 14 bases spanning the gap.